These 4 T cell receptor beta chains were all obtained from the same sample, sequenced in a study of identical twins. TCRdb reanalysed the 5' RACE reads using MiXCR and keeps one entry per CDR3 protein. The repertoire holds approximately 500,000 distinct CDR3 sequences, with approximately 16% as singletons. This sample also belongs to another study, concerning yellow fever vaccine responses in identical twins.

Sequencing was carried out using CD4+ T cells sorted from blood. These receptor sequences come from a woman between 18 and 30 years old in good health.

This clonotype was counted a few times. CDR3 nucleotide sequence: TGCGCCAGCAGCTTGCTCGGTACCTACAATGAGCAGTTCTTC. Translating it yields CASSLLGTYNEQFF. The gene calls are TRBV5-1 and TRBJ2-1; the D is unclear. Trimming removed 1 base at V and 2 bases at J, with 7 bases between. CDR3 size: 14 residues. Per germline, CDR1 SGHRS and CDR2 YFSETQ.

This clonotype has a count of ten or more. The J gene is TRBJ2-4, the V gene TRBV12-3 or TRBV12-4, with D possibly being TRBD1 (5 bases). Trimming cost V 6 bases and J 6 bases, with 9 bases left between them. This CDR3 comprises 12 residues. The CDR3 protein is CASSQGINIQYF. CDR3 DNA: TGTGCCAGCAGCCAGGGTATAAACATTCAGTACTTC.

This clonotype was recorded a few times. V usage is TRBV3-1 and J usage is TRBJ2-7; D is uncertain. The length of the CDR3 is 13 residues. Germline V CDR1 and CDR2: LGHDT, YNNKEL (reference sequence). V shed 1 base and J shed 9 bases, with 13 bases lying between them. CDR3 coding DNA: TGTGCCAGCAGCCAAGTTCGTTCCAACCGGCAGTACTTC. This codes for CASSQVRSNRQYF.

The rearrangement uses TRBV6-1 and TRBJ2-2; D is perhaps TRBD2 (5 bases). V was shortened by 6 bases and J by 1 base, with 15 bases between the two germline ends. There are 16 residues in the CDR3. Germline V gene lookup returns CDR1 MNHNS and CDR2 SASEGT. The CDR3 reads CASSRLLSQNTGELFF. CDR3 in DNA: TGTGCCAGCAGCAGACTACTTTCCCAGAACACCGGGGAGCTGTTTTTT.